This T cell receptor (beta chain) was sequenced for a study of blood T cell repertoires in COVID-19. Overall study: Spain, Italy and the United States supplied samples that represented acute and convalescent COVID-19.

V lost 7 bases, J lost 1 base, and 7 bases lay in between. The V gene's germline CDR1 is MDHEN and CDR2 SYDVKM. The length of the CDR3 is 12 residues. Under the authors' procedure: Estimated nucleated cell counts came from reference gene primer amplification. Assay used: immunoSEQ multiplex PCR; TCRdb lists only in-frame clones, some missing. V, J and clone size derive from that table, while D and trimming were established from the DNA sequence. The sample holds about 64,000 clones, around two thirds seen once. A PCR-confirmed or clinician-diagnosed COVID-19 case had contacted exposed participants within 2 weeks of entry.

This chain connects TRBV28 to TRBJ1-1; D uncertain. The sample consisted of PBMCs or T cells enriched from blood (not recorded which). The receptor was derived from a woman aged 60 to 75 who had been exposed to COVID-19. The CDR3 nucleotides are TGTGCCAGCAATCTCCGGAACACTGAAGCTTTCTTT. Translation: CASNLRNTEAFF. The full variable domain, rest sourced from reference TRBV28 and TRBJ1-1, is DVKVTQSSRYLVKRTGEKVFLECVQDMDHENMFWYRQDPGLGLRLIYFSYDVKMKEKGDIPEGYSVSREKKERFSLILESASTNQTSMYLCASNLRNTEAFFGQGTRLTVV.